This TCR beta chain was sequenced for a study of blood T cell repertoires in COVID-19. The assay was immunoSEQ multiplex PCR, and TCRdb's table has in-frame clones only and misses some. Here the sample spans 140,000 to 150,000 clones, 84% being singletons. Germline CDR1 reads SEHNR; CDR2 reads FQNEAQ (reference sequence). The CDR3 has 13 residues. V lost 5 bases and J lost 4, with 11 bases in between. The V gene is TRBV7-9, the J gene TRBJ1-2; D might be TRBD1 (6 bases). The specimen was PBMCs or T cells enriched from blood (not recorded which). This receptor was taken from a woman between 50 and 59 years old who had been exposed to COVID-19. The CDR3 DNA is TGTGCCAGCAGCCCTACAGGGTCCTATGGCTACACCTTC. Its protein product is CASSPTGSYGYTF.